This record covers a single TCR beta chain. Its matching antigen is unknown. Blood was collected once per donor into heparin, averaging approximately 0.12 L. CD4+ cells of the naive, central memory, regulatory and stem cell-like memory types were sorted via CD45RO/CCR7/CD25/CD127/CD95/CD27. The entry originates in a study of beta chain features in type 1 diabetes. The investigators reverse transcribed all of the isolated RNA, so they sequenced expressed TCRB transcripts. Data came from immunoSEQ multiplex PCR; TCRdb stores just in-frame clones and leaves some out. The data show 630,000 or so clones, with over 13% seen just once and less than 0.04% held by the top ten. Study-wide results and caveats: When Type 1 diabetes patients were examined, their TCRB CDR3s proved moderately but significantly shorter in all four CD4+ subsets. In the patient group, naive, central memory and Treg TCRB repertoires seemed more alike than in the healthy donor group.

The sample was naive CD4+ T cells from blood. This TCR was sampled from a man aged 18 to 35 with type 1 diabetes.

Written as DNA, the CDR3 is TGCGCCAGCAGCCAAGTTAGTGCAGCGGGGCAAGAGACCCAGTACTTC. Its translation is CASSQVSAAGQETQYF. The chain combines TRBV4-3 with TRBJ2-5, with 7 bases matching TRBD2. The CDR3 spans 16 residues. Per germline, CDR1 LGHNA and CDR2 YSLEER. With V trimmed by 1 base and J by 2 bases, 7 bases remained unmatched.